The 11 T cell receptor beta chains below all came from one sample that was sequenced in a study of graft-versus-host responses after intestinal transplantation. Lamina propria and intraepithelial lymphocytes were released by processing graft tissue. Sequencing used immunoSEQ multiplex PCR; TCRdb keeps in-frame clones, though not all of them. The sample includes 8,100 or so clones, more than 65% seen only once; the top ten take about 20%. The sequences come from ileum tissue, collected roughly 240 days after intestinal transplantation. The receptors shown here come from a human patient who received an intestinal transplant, so some T cells may come from the graft donor.

This clone was seen a few times. The V gene is TRBV5-1, the J gene TRBJ2-5; D is perhaps TRBD2 (5 bases). CDR1 SGHRS and CDR2 YFSETQ come from the germline V gene. Trimming stripped 0 bases from V and 0 bases from J, with 6 bases between. This CDR3 region has 14 residues. CDR3 in DNA: TGCGCCAGCAGCTTGGTAGCGAACCAAGAGACCCAGTACTTC. It yields the protein CASSLVANQETQYF.

The J gene is TRBJ1-5, the V gene TRBV9; no firm D call. The V end lost 3 bases, the J end lost 5 bases, and 6 bases lay between the germline ends. CDR1 and CDR2 from the germline V gene are SGDLS and YYNGEE. CDR3 length: 12 amino acids. DNA of the CDR3: TGTGCCAGCAGCGGCAAGGATCAGCCCCAGCATTTT. Protein sequence: CASSGKDQPQHF.

This rearrangement joins TRBV5-4 to TRBJ2-7; maybe TRBD1 (5 bases). Looked up from germline, CDR1 is SGHNT and CDR2 is YYREEE (reference sequence). This CDR3 is built from 16 residues. The V end lost 4 bases, the J end lost 0 bases, and 17 bases lay between the germline ends. CDR3 nucleotide sequence: TGTGCCAGCAGCCAACCCAGGGTACGGACCTCCTACGAGCAGTACTTC. It encodes CASSQPRVRTSYEQYF. The entire variable domain, with the rest obtained from reference TRBV5-4 and TRBJ2-7, is as follows: ETGVTQSPTHLIKTRGQQVTLRCSSQSGHNTVSWYQQALGQGPQFIFQYYREEENGRGNFPPRFSGLQFPNYSSELNVNALELDDSALYLCASSQPRVRTSYEQYFGPGTRLTVT.

The V call is TRBV5-4, the J call TRBJ1-6; 8 bases map to TRBD1. Germline V gene lookup returns CDR1 SGHNT and CDR2 YYREEE (reference sequence). The ends lost 4 bases at V and 7 bases at J; junction bases unmatched: 10. The CDR3 has 16 residues. CDR3 sequence: CASSDGRTGYNSPLHF. The CDR3 DNA sequence: TGTGCCAGCAGCGATGGACGGACAGGGTACAATTCACCCCTCCACTTT.

The chain uses TRBV7-8 and TRBJ2-5, with D unclear. The CDR3 sequence is 16 residues long. Germline-derived CDR1 and CDR2 are SGHVS and FQNEAQ. Trimming took 4 bases from V and 1 from J, leaving 16 bases between them. DNA of the CDR3: TGTGCCAGCAGCTCGCTCCCCTCCGAGATCCAAGAGACCCAGTACTTC. It specifies CASSSLPSEIQETQYF.

This clone is large (0.1 to 1%) by share. V gene TRBV10-3 combines with J gene TRBJ1-2; D perhaps matches TRBD1 (5 bases). Trimming pared 0 bases from V and 13 bases from J, leaving 27 bases between. Germline assignment: CDR1 ENHRY and CDR2 SYGVKD. CDR3 length equals 17 residues. The CDR3 protein is CAISESGQGKGGGGCTF. In DNA, the CDR3 is TGTGCCATCAGTGAGTCGGGGCAGGGAAAGGGAGGTGGGGGTTGCACCTTC.

The chain carries TRBV5-8 and TRBJ2-3; 11 bases line up with TRBD2. Unmatched junction bases numbered 8, after V lost 0 bases and J lost 2 bases. The CDR3 runs to 18 residues. CDR1 SGHTS and CDR2 YDEGEE come from the germline V gene. The CDR3: CASSLVVAGGIFTDTQYF. DNA of the CDR3: TGTGCCAGCAGCTTGGTGGTAGCGGGGGGGATATTCACAGATACGCAGTATTTT.

This chain uses TRBV19 with TRBJ2-1; no firm D call. The CDR3 sequence is 14 residues long. With 1 base removed from V and 2 bases from J, the gap between germline ends came to 6 bases. Germline-derived CDR1 and CDR2 are LNHDA and SQIVND (reference sequence). The chain's CDR3 is CASSIGSPYNEQFF. CDR3 nucleotides: TGTGCCAGTAGTATAGGATCCCCCTACAATGAGCAGTTCTTC.

CDR3 sequence reads: CSVRDRGNEQFF. The CDR3 DNA sequence: TGCAGCGTTCGGGACAGGGGAAATGAGCAGTTCTTC. The chain couples TRBV29-1 to TRBJ2-1, with 10 bases lining up with TRBD1. V was pared by 5 bases and J by 7 bases, with 2 bases of the junction left unmatched. The CDR3 has 12 residues. CDR1 and CDR2 (germline): SQVTM, ANQGSEA.

V is TRBV7-8 and J is TRBJ1-6; perhaps TRBD1 as D (6 bases). V was cut by 2 bases and J by 5 bases, with 10 bases left in between. This CDR3 is built from 15 residues. The germline V gene encodes CDR1 SGHVS and CDR2 FQNEAQ. In DNA, the CDR3 is TGTGCCAGCAGCTTAACAACAGGGAATAATTCACCCCTCCACTTT. Its protein is CASSLTTGNNSPLHF.

As DNA, the CDR3 is TGTGCCAGCAGTTACTCGTCGGGGGGCACAGATACGCAGTATTTT. It is translated as CASSYSSGGTDTQYF. The V gene is TRBV6-6, the J gene TRBJ2-3; weak D call: TRBD2 (6 bases). The germline CDR1 and CDR2 sequences are MNHNY and SVGAGI (reference sequence). Trimming removed 0 bases at V and 1 base at J, with 8 bases between. The CDR3 is made up of 15 amino acids.